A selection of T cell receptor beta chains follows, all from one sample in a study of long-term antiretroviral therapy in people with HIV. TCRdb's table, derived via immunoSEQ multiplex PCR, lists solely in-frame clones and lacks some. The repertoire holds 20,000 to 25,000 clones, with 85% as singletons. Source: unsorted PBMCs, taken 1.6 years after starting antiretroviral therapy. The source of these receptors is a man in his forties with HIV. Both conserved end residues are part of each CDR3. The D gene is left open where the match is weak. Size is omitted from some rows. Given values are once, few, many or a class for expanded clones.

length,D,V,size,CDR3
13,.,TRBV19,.,CASRDNLNTEAFF
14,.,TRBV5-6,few,CASSQQGTGYGYTF
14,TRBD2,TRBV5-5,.,CASRPGLLSYEQYF
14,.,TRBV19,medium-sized,CASSPGVLNTEAFF
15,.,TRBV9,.,CASSVGGPNTDTQYF
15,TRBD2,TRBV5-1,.,CASSSGDYHTGELFF
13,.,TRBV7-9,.,CASSLEAGGKLFF
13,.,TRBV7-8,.,CASSLSVNQPQHF
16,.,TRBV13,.,CASRKDAGYSNQPQHF
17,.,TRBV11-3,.,CASSLELASSFADEQFF
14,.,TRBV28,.,CASSFGGRDQPQHF
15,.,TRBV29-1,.,CSVELRGGSYNEQFF
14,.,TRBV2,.,CASSDSPSTDTQYF
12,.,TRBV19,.,CASTFGQGFPFF
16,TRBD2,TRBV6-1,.,CASSEGSGGLTDTQYF
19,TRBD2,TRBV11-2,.,CASSSTIGTSGRGTDTQYF
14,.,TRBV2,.,CASSEPPRTYEQYF
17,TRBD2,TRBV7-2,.,CASSLGLLAGGYNEQFF
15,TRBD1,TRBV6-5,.,CASSPPGQGTDTQYF
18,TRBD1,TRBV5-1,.,CASSSELRGEISGNTIYF
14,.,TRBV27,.,CASSLSAGTYEQYF
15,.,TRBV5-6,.,CASSFAEGAAYEQYF
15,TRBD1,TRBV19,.,CASSIGQGANNEQFF
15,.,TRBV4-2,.,CASSQEIGGDQPQHF
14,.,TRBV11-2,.,CASSPGAGGYGYTF
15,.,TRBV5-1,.,CASSGSQGFTYEQYF
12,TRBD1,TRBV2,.,CASRRDSDEQFF
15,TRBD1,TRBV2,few,CASSRQTGGKEKLFF